Given below is one T cell receptor beta chain in context. What it recognizes is unknown. Some clones are missing from TCRdb's copy, which holds only in-frame ones; the method was immunoSEQ multiplex PCR. The repertoire holds 85,000 to 90,000 clones, roughly 92% seen once, with approximately 0.3% in the top ten. Germline V lookup: CDR1 MNHNY, CDR2 SVGAGI (reference sequence). The CDR3 length is 16 residues. Trimming shortened V by 4 bases and J by 7 bases, and 19 bases separated the two germline ends. The data were obtained in a study of graft-versus-host responses after intestinal transplantation. Study-wide results and caveats: GvH clones occurred in recipient marrow; some first appeared in ileum or blood. In patients with graft-donor T cell macrochimerism, allograft graft-versus-host to host-versus-graft clonal ratios were high. The highest levels of circulating GvH clones went along with early declines in HvG clones after transplant.

The genes are TRBV6-6 and TRBJ2-2, with a tentative D call TRBD1 (6 bases). The sample in question was unstimulated CD4+ T cells sorted from spleen or lymph node cells, obtained before intestinal transplant. The clonotype was recovered from a human donor who received an intestinal transplant. This CDR3 is CASSFFVGAGVGELFF. Written as DNA, the CDR3 is TGTGCCAGCAGTTTTTTTGTGGGGGCTGGTGTCGGGGAGCTGTTTTTT.